The following is a T cell receptor beta chain sequence with its context. Losses at the gene ends were 3 bases for V and 8 bases for J; bases not matched to a gene: 9. Germline loops: CDR1 SGDLS, CDR2 YYNGEE. The CDR3 consists of 15 residues. The sample belongs to a study of cytomegalovirus exposure and HLA in healthy donors. Both 60 Vbeta primers and 13 Jbeta primers went into the PCR. The repertoire was sequenced with immunoSEQ multiplex PCR; TCRdb's copy has only in-frame clones and lacks some. The repertoire table contains 100,000 to 150,000 clones. This chain connects TRBV9 to TRBJ2-2; 8 positions match TRBD1. Specimen: PBMCs. The clonotype comes from a man between 25 and 39 years old in good health and CMV-seronegative. The CDR3 protein is CASSGRDRILGELFF. DNA for the CDR3: TGTGCCAGCAGCGGAAGGGACAGGATATTAGGGGAGCTGTTTTTT.